This TCR beta chain was retrieved from a study of T-cell reconstitution after alpha-beta-depleted transplantation in children. Unique molecular identifiers tagged the TCRbeta library. TCRdb re-derived calls from the PCR reads in MiXCR, one entry per CDR3 protein. The repertoire consists of over 450,000 distinct CDR3 sequences, with 10% occurring once and the leading ten covering 2%. Study-level points and caveats: Several patients had high TCRbeta diversity at day 60; it came from surviving recipient T cells and thymic progenitors. Fresh T-cell production supplied most of the T-cell counts and diversity seen one year after transplant.

The sample holds a few counts of this clonotype. Its antigen is unidentified. CDR3 length: 15 amino acids. Germline V CDR1 and CDR2: MNHEY, SVGAGI. Trimming cost V 2 bases and J 10 bases; bases outside gene matches: 8. This receptor was obtained from a child aged 2 to 10 with inherited bone marrow failure, due to receive a stem cell transplant. The chain links TRBV6-5 to TRBJ2-1; 10 bases are shared with TRBD2. The sample in question was PBMCs, obtained before TCRalphabeta/CD19-depleted stem cell transplant. CDR3 protein: CASSYPLAGVEEQFF. Here the CDR3 DNA reads TGTGCCAGCAGTTACCCTCTAGCGGGAGTAGAAGAGCAGTTCTTC.